These T cell receptor beta chains were read from a single sample in a study of blood T cell repertoires in COVID-19. Some clones are missing from TCRdb's copy, which holds only in-frame ones; the method was immunoSEQ multiplex PCR. This repertoire shows approximately 300,000 clones, around 86% found once; its top ten account for about 10%. The specimen was PBMCs or T cells enriched from blood (not recorded which). All receptors derive from a woman aged 18-29 years who had recovered from COVID-19. CDR3s include the opening cysteine and the closing phenylalanine or tryptophan. A D gene is named only where the DNA matches it firmly. Clone size appears in some rows only: once, few, many, or a class for an expanded clone.

TRBJ2-7 | NA | TRBD2 | TRBV11-2 | CASRSTGGGTYEQYF | TGTGCCAGCAGGTCGACGGGCGGGGGGACCTACGAGCAGTACTTC
TRBJ2-5 | NA | TRBD1 | TRBV18 | CASSPGTGEETQYF | TGTGCCAGCTCACCCGGGACAGGGGAAGAGACCCAGTACTTC
TRBJ1-2 | NA | TRBD1 | TRBV13 | CASSPTRDSYGYTF | TGTGCCAGCAGCCCAACCCGGGACAGCTATGGCTACACCTTC
TRBJ1-2 | once | NA | TRBV15 | CATSRVREANYGYTF | TGTGCCACCAGCAGAGTCCGGGAAGCTAACTATGGCTACACCTTC
TRBJ1-2 | NA | NA | TRBV7-3 | CASSSDRVRGYTF | TGTGCCAGCAGCTCGGACAGAGTGAGGGGCTACACCTTC
TRBJ1-3 | NA | NA | TRBV30 | CARGQTGKNTIYF | TGTGCCCGGGGGCAAACAGGAAAAAACACCATATATTTT
TRBJ2-1 | NA | NA | TRBV6-5 | CASSRAPEQFF | TGTGCCAGCAGCAGGGCCCCTGAGCAGTTCTTC
TRBJ1-1 | NA | TRBD1 | TRBV2 | CAVQGGEAFF | TGTGCCGTACAGGGGGGTGAAGCTTTCTTT
TRBJ1-2 | NA | NA | TRBV10-2 | CASHSGTGTNYGYTF | TGCGCCAGCCACTCGGGAACAGGGACAAACTATGGCTACACCTTC
TRBJ1-2 | NA | NA | TRBV9 | CASSPMRTANYGYTF | TGTGCCAGCAGCCCAATGAGGACAGCGAACTATGGCTACACCTTC
TRBJ2-7 | NA | TRBD2 | TRBV6-6 | CASSRILTSGALYEQYF | TGTGCCAGCAGTCGCATCCTTACTAGCGGGGCCTTATACGAGCAGTACTTC
TRBJ2-7 | NA | TRBD1 | TRBV2 | CASSAQTGSYEQYF | TGTGCCAGCAGTGCGCAGACAGGGAGCTACGAGCAGTACTTC
TRBJ2-7 | NA | NA | TRBV20-1 | CSASSGTYEQYF | TGCAGTGCTAGTTCAGGCACCTACGAGCAGTACTTC
TRBJ2-3 | NA | NA | TRBV7-9 | CASSQSSEPDDTQYF | TGTGCCAGCAGCCAAAGTAGCGAGCCCGACGATACGCAGTATTTT
TRBJ2-1 | NA | NA | TRBV11-2 | CASSLVSEQFF | TGTGCCAGCAGCTTAGTATCTGAGCAGTTCTTC
TRBJ1-2 | once | TRBD1 | TRBV19 | CASSIDFRQGYGYTF | TGTGCCAGTAGTATAGATTTTCGACAGGGCTATGGCTACACCTTC
TRBJ1-2 | NA | NA | TRBV12-5 | CASAGVYGYTF | TGTGCCTCTGCCGGGGTGTATGGCTACACCTTC
TRBJ1-1 | NA | NA | TRBV30 | CAWSVRANTEAFF | TGTGCCTGGAGTGTCAGGGCGAACACTGAAGCTTTCTTT
TRBJ1-5 | NA | TRBD1 | TRBV28 | CASSFRQGLNQPQHF | TGTGCCAGCAGTTTTCGACAGGGTCTGAATCAGCCCCAGCATTTT
TRBJ2-3 | NA | NA | TRBV2 | CASNLTPDTQYF | TGTGCCAGCAATCTAACCCCTGATACGCAGTATTTT
TRBJ2-2 | NA | TRBD1 | TRBV18 | CASSPPTGGVRAGELFF | TGTGCCAGCTCACCACCGACAGGGGGCGTCCGGGCCGGGGAGCTGTTTTTT
TRBJ1-2 | once | TRBD1 | TRBV4-1 | CASSQARDREGAGYTF | TGCGCCAGCAGCCAAGCTCGGGACAGGGAAGGGGCTGGCTACACCTTC
TRBJ1-2 | NA | NA | TRBV7-9 | CASSDRNTYGYTF | TGTGCCAGCAGCGACAGGAATACATATGGCTACACCTTC
TRBJ1-6 | NA | NA | TRBV30 | CAWSEGVGNSPLHF | TGTGCCTGGAGTGAGGGGGTGGGTAATTCACCCCTCCACTTT
TRBJ2-7 | NA | TRBD1 | TRBV13 | CASSGVGPGQPYYEQYF | TGTGCCAGCAGCGGGGTGGGACCGGGACAGCCTTACTACGAGCAGTACTTC
TRBJ1-1 | NA | NA | TRBV27 | CASSSPTGNTEAFF | TGTGCCAGCAGTTCTCCTACAGGGAACACTGAAGCTTTCTTT
TRBJ2-2 | few | NA | TRBV7-9 | CASRPNTNTGELFF | TGTGCCAGCAGACCCAACACGAACACCGGGGAGCTGTTTTTT
TRBJ2-3 | NA | TRBD2 | TRBV2 | CASRTSGSTDTQYF | TGTGCCAGCAGGACTAGCGGGAGTACAGATACGCAGTATTTT
TRBJ1-3 | NA | NA | TRBV3-1/TRBV3-2 | CASSQGSGSGNTIYF | TGTGCCAGCAGCCAAGGCTCGGGCTCTGGAAACACCATATATTTT
TRBJ2-5 | NA | NA | TRBV11-2 | CASSFAAAQETQYF | TGTGCCAGCAGCTTTGCCGCGGCACAAGAGACCCAGTACTTC
TRBJ1-3 | once | NA | TRBV6-2/TRBV6-3 | CASSYSTVSGNTIYF | TGTGCCAGCAGTTACTCGACAGTCTCTGGAAACACCATATATTTT
TRBJ1-4 | NA | TRBD1 | TRBV28 | CASRGQGGNEKLFF | TGTGCCAGCAGGGGACAGGGGGGAAATGAAAAACTGTTTTTT
TRBJ2-5 | NA | TRBD1 | TRBV11-1 | CASSLASLTGQGGETQYF | TGTGCCAGCAGCTTAGCGTCGCTCACCGGACAGGGAGGAGAGACCCAGTACTTC
TRBJ1-1 | once | NA | TRBV2 | CASKSRQAWNTEAFF | TGTGCCAGCAAGTCCCGACAGGCTTGGAACACTGAAGCTTTCTTT
TRBJ1-2 | few | NA | TRBV10-2 | CASSPDGRGYYGYTF | TGCGCCAGCAGCCCCGATGGTCGGGGGTACTATGGCTACACCTTC
TRBJ1-2 | few | NA | TRBV6-5 | CASSYGRAAGNGYTF | TGTGCCAGCAGTTACGGGCGGGCGGCTGGGAATGGCTACACCTTC
TRBJ2-2 | NA | TRBD1 | TRBV7-3 | CASSQRQGSDTGELFF | TGTGCCAGCAGCCAGAGACAGGGATCGGACACCGGGGAGCTGTTTTTT
TRBJ2-7 | NA | TRBD1 | TRBV5-5 | CASSRSHRGSYEQYF | TGTGCCAGCAGCCGCTCCCACAGGGGCTCCTACGAGCAGTACTTC
TRBJ1-1 | NA | NA | TRBV18 | CASSSSPGINTEAFF | TGTGCCAGCTCATCTTCACCAGGGATTAACACTGAAGCTTTCTTT
TRBJ2-3 | NA | TRBD2 | TRBV5-5 | CASSLPLAGGYTDTQYF | TGTGCCAGCAGCTTGCCGCTAGCGGGGGGTTACACAGATACGCAGTATTTT
TRBJ1-4 | NA | NA | TRBV14 | CASSPNRGAKLFF | TGTGCCAGCAGCCCTAATCGGGGGGCGAAACTGTTTTTT